These 27 T cell receptor beta chains were all obtained from the same sample, sequenced in a study of glioma-infiltrating T cells after dendritic cell vaccination. Time point denoted: after dendritic cell vaccination, including at tumor progression/relapse. Here immunoSEQ multiplex PCR was the method, and the copy in TCRdb shows in-frame clones only, minus some. The table has roughly 60,000 clones, more than 75% seen once. Sequencing was performed on blood, taken after dendritic cell vaccination. These receptors all come from a human donor with glioblastoma.

V is TRBV6-5 and J is TRBJ2-7; TRBD1 matches at 8 bases. Germline V gene data show CDR1 as MNHEY and CDR2 as SVGAGI. The CDR3 spans 16 residues. Trimming at V came to 0 bases and at J to 2 bases, leaving 6 bases not matched to a gene. The DNA for the CDR3 is TGTGCCAGCAGTTACTCCAAGACAGGGGACACCTACGAGCAGTACTTC. Protein: CASSYSKTGDTYEQYF.

This rearrangement joins TRBV4-3 to TRBJ1-6; 7 nucleotides align to TRBD1. The length of the CDR3 is 15 residues. The V gene end was trimmed by 0 bases and the J gene end by 6 bases; junction bases not matched to a gene: 2. Germline loops: CDR1 LGHNA, CDR2 YSLEER. The CDR3 DNA follows: TGCGCCAGCAGCCAAGAGAGGGGGCTTAATTCACCCCTCCACTTT. Protein: CASSQERGLNSPLHF.

V gene TRBV5-1 combines with J gene TRBJ2-3, with 8 bases that match TRBD1. The V gene's germline CDR1 is SGHRS and CDR2 YFSETQ. The CDR3 covers 16 residues. The V gene end was trimmed by 4 bases and the J gene end by 0 bases; junction bases not matched to a gene: 7. The DNA of the CDR3 is TGCGCCAGCAGCCAGGGGGCGTCCCCTAGCACAGATACGCAGTATTTT. Encoded protein: CASSQGASPSTDTQYF.

The chain employs TRBV5-4 and TRBJ2-7; no firm D call. This CDR3 contains 13 residues. V lost 4 bases, J lost 6 bases, and 14 bases lay in between. Germline CDR1 SGHNT, CDR2 YYREEE (reference sequence). The CDR3 DNA reads TGTGCCAGCAGCCCCCGCGCCCCGAGCGAGCAGTACTTC. Protein: CASSPRAPSEQYF. The variable domain in full, completed from reference TRBV5-4 and TRBJ2-7, reads ETGVTQSPTHLIKTRGQQVTLRCSSQSGHNTVSWYQQALGQGPQFIFQYYREEENGRGNFPPRFSGLQFPNYSSELNVNALELDDSALYLCASSPRAPSEQYFGPGTRLTVT.

Concerning this clone itself: A junction boundary mismatches the germline segment, possibly from a read error. This sequence joins TRBV7-7 and TRBJ2-5; D perhaps matches TRBD1 (5 bases). Germline CDR1 is SSHAT and CDR2 is FNYEAQ (reference sequence). CDR3 length: 17 residues. In DNA, the CDR3 is TGTGCTAGCAGCTTAGTCACGGGTGGGCAGGGTGCAGAGACCCAGTACTTC. Protein product: CASSLVTGGQGAETQYF.

The chain employs TRBV5-1 and TRBJ2-2, with D tentatively TRBD1 (6 bases). The V and J ends lost 5 bases and 5 bases respectively, with 13 bases between them. Germline loops: CDR1 SGHRS, CDR2 YFSETQ. The CDR3 is 14 residues long. DNA of the CDR3: TGCGCCAGCAGGGAGGCAGGGGCGACCGGGGAGCTGTTTTTT. Translating gives CASREAGATGELFF.

The chain joins TRBV19 to TRBJ1-1; tentative D call: TRBD1 (5 bases). Germline assignment: CDR1 LNHDA and CDR2 SQIVND (reference sequence). The V gene lost 5 bases and the J gene lost 0 bases, with 13 bases spanning the gap. The CDR3 contains 15 residues. For the CDR3, the DNA is TGTGCCAGTAGTTCCTTAAGACAGATGAACACTGAAGCTTTCTTT. Its protein product is CASSSLRQMNTEAFF. Full variable domain (remainder filled in from reference TRBV19 and TRBJ1-1): DGGITQSPKYLFRKEGQNVTLSCEQNLNHDAMYWYRQDPGQGLRLIYYSQIVNDFQKGDIAEGYSVSREKKESFPLTVTSAQKNPTAFYLCASSSLRQMNTEAFFGQGTRLTVV.

The genes are TRBV30 and TRBJ2-7, with 12 bases lining up with TRBD2. Germline-derived CDR1 and CDR2 are GTSNPN and SVGIG (reference sequence). J was trimmed by 6 bases and V by 2 bases; bases with no gene match: 8. The CDR3 covers 15 residues. The CDR3 DNA follows: TGTGCCTGGAGTACTAGCGGGAGGCGAAGTGGCGAGCAGTACTTC. Residues: CAWSTSGRRSGEQYF.

In this sample, this clone turned up a few times. The chain carries TRBV19 and TRBJ1-2; TRBD1 matches at 8 bases. The germline CDR1 and CDR2 sequences are LNHDA and SQIVND (reference sequence). The CDR3 consists of 14 residues. J lost 3 bases, V lost 10 bases, and 10 bases had no gene match. CDR3 in DNA: TGTGCCACCTCCAAGACAGGGGCGTACTATGGCTACACCTTC. Its translation is CATSKTGAYYGYTF.

The chain links TRBV9 to TRBJ2-7; 8 bases fit TRBD2. The CDR3 consists of 15 residues. With 0 bases clipped from V and 0 bases from J, the junction kept 2 bases outside the gene matches. Germline CDR1 SGDLS, CDR2 YYNGEE. CDR3 residues: CASSVERENSYEQYF. In DNA form, the CDR3 reads TGTGCCAGCAGCGTAGAGCGGGAGAACTCCTACGAGCAGTACTTC.

The rearrangement uses TRBV13 and TRBJ2-5; D call uncertain. CDR1 is PRHDT and CDR2 is FYEKMQ in the germline V gene (reference sequence). This CDR3 spans 13 amino acids. Deletions cut 5 bases from V and 2 bases from J, with 9 bases between. This CDR3 is CASSGLTQETQYF. The CDR3 DNA reads as TGTGCCAGCAGCGGTCTAACTCAAGAGACCCAGTACTTC.

Only one count was recorded for this clone. The V and J genes are TRBV18 and TRBJ1-5; 7 nucleotides match TRBD1. The CDR3 extends over 15 amino acids. Trimming took 2 bases from V and 5 from J; bases not matched to a gene: 6. CDR1 is KGHSH and CDR2 is LQKENI in the germline V gene. CDR3 amino acids: CASSPKTGTDQPQHF. The CDR3 DNA is TGTGCCAGCTCACCAAAGACAGGGACCGATCAGCCCCAGCATTTT.

This chain links TRBV27 with TRBJ2-7; D gene unclear. V lost 4 bases, J lost 0 bases, and 10 bases lay in between. The CDR3 is made up of 14 amino acids. The germline CDR1 and CDR2 sequences are MNHEY and SMNVEV (reference sequence). The CDR3 reads CASSYRYSSYEQYF. As DNA, the CDR3 is TGTGCCAGCAGTTATCGATACAGCTCCTACGAGCAGTACTTC.

This rearrangement joins TRBV29-1 to TRBJ2-7, with a tentative D call TRBD2 (5 bases). CDR1 is SQVTM, CDR2 ANQGSEA, per germline. V gave up 5 bases and J gave up 0 bases, with 14 bases separating them. The CDR3 extends over 14 amino acids. Written as DNA, the CDR3 is TGCAGCGTTACAGAGAGGGCGAGCTCCTACGAGCAGTACTTC. Protein product: CSVTERASSYEQYF.

The CDR3 DNA follows: TGTGCCAGCAGCCTGGGGCGGGGGCCGAGCTCCTACAATGAGCAGTTCTTC. Translating gives CASSLGRGPSSYNEQFF. The chain carries TRBV7-8 and TRBJ2-1; a weak D match, TRBD2 (7 bases). Per germline, CDR1 SGHVS and CDR2 FQNEAQ. V was cut by 5 bases and J by 0 bases, with 17 bases left in between. This CDR3 has 17 residues.

The V gene is TRBV27, the J gene TRBJ2-7; the match to TRBD2 covers 11 bases. Looked up from germline, CDR1 is MNHEY and CDR2 is SMNVEV (reference sequence). The CDR3 spans 15 residues. V lost 3 bases, J lost 1 base, and 2 bases stayed unmatched. The CDR3 reads CASSFLAGGSYEQYF. In DNA, the CDR3 is TGTGCCAGCAGTTTTTTAGCGGGAGGGTCCTACGAGCAGTACTTC.

The chain uses TRBV10-1 and TRBJ2-7, with D hard to call. V lost 3 bases, J lost 6 bases, and 9 bases lay in between. Germline CDR1 WNHNN, CDR2 SYGVQD (reference sequence). CDR3 length equals 12 residues. CDR3 in DNA: TGCGCCAGCAGTGAAAGCTCCGGCGAGCAGTACTTC. This translates into CASSESSGEQYF.

The chain links TRBV12-5 to TRBJ2-5; a weak D match, TRBD2 (6 bases). The V and J ends lost 7 bases and 3 bases respectively, with 12 bases between them. The CDR3 has 13 residues. Germline loops: CDR1 LGHNT, CDR2 FRNRAP. The CDR3 is CASAWGLKETQYF. The CDR3 DNA reads TGTGCTAGTGCTTGGGGACTTAAAGAGACCCAGTACTTC.

The rearrangement uses TRBV18 and TRBJ2-6; D unclear. CDR3 length equals 15 residues. Germline V gives CDR1 KGHSH, CDR2 LQKENI. Deletions cut 1 base from V and 2 bases from J, with 6 bases between. CDR3 amino acids: CASSPRAAGANVLTF. The DNA of the CDR3 is TGTGCCAGCTCACCACGAGCTGCTGGGGCCAACGTCCTGACTTTC.

This clone was found a few times. The chain is built from TRBV11-3 and TRBJ2-7; 10 bases are a match to TRBD2. V dropped 5 bases and J dropped 6; count of bases not matched to a gene: 10. This CDR3 region has 15 residues. Germline V gives CDR1 SGHNT, CDR2 YENEEA. The CDR3 coding sequence is TGTGCCAGCAGCCCCCTGGGACTAGCGTCGGGCGAGCAGTACTTC. It yields the protein CASSPLGLASGEQYF.

In its sample, this clone was seen a few times. CDR3 sequence: CASSLDRGGQPQHF. CDR3 in DNA: TGTGCCAGCAGCTTAGACAGGGGCGGACAGCCCCAGCATTTT. The rearrangement joins TRBV7-8 to TRBJ1-5; 7 bases match TRBD1. Germline assignment: CDR1 SGHVS and CDR2 FQNEAQ. This CDR3 is 14 amino acids long. V was pared by 1 base and J by 7 bases, with 4 bases of the junction left unmatched.

This clone was detected a few times. The chain links TRBV4-3 to TRBJ2-1; TRBD1 matches at 8 bases. In germline, CDR1 is LGHNA, CDR2 YSLEER. Trimming removed 0 bases from V and 3 bases from J; junction bases left unmatched: 7. This CDR3 comprises 17 residues. The CDR3 sequence: CASSQEVAGGIYNEQFF. CDR3 coding DNA: TGCGCCAGCAGCCAAGAGGTGGCAGGGGGCATCTACAATGAGCAGTTCTTC.

J is TRBJ2-5 and V is TRBV7-2; 7 nucleotides line up with TRBD2. CDR3 size: 15 residues. Looked up from germline, CDR1 is SGHTA and CDR2 is FQGNSA. The V segment lost 0 bases and the J segment 4 bases; nucleotides outside the gene matches: 5. CDR3 bases: TGTGCCAGCAGCTTAGCAGGTAGCGGGTCAGAGACCCAGTACTTC. Protein sequence: CASSLAGSGSETQYF.

The V gene is TRBV11-2, the J gene TRBJ2-7; TRBD2 might be the D (6 bases). Germline loops: CDR1 SGHAT, CDR2 FQNNGV. V was pared by 2 bases and J by 4 bases, with 15 bases between. The CDR3 totals 15 residues. CDR3 region: CASSLRDWTKYEQYF. In DNA, the CDR3 is TGTGCCAGCAGCTTAAGGGACTGGACTAAATACGAGCAGTACTTC. Together with reference TRBV11-2 and TRBJ2-7, the CDR3 gives the full variable domain: EAGVAQSPRYKIIEKRQSVAFWCNPISGHATLYWYQQILGQGPKLLIQFQNNGVVDDSQLPKDRFSAERLKGVDSTLKIQPAKLEDSAVYLCASSLRDWTKYEQYFGPGTRLTVT.

This chain connects TRBV12-5 to TRBJ2-7, with D possibly matching TRBD1 (6 bases). The CDR3 has 17 amino acids. V was pared by 6 bases and J by 0 bases, with 21 bases between. In germline, CDR1 is LGHNT, CDR2 FRNRAP. DNA of the CDR3: TGTGCTAGTGGCGGGACATCCGTTCTGGGCTCCTCCTACGAGCAGTACTTC. It codes for CASGGTSVLGSSYEQYF. Combining the CDR3 with reference TRBV12-5 and TRBJ2-7 gives the whole variable domain DARVTQTPRHKVTEMGQEVTMRCQPILGHNTVFWYRQTMMQGLELLAYFRNRAPLDDSGMPKDRFSAEMPDATLATLKIQPSEPRDSAVYFCASGGTSVLGSSYEQYFGPGTRLTVT.

J is TRBJ1-2 and V is TRBV25-1, with 8 bases lining up with TRBD1. Germline-derived CDR1 and CDR2 are MGHDK and SYGVNS. The CDR3 consists of 14 residues. The V gene end was trimmed by 3 bases and the J gene end by 4 bases; junction bases not matched to a gene: 4. CDR3 sequence: CASSEQGASYGYTF. CDR3 coding DNA: TGTGCCAGCAGTGAGCAGGGGGCTAGCTATGGCTACACCTTC.

Only a few counts were recorded for this clone. CDR3 DNA sequence: TGCGCCAGCAGTGGTCAAGGGGGACGGACAGATACGCAGTATTTT. As protein: CASSGQGGRTDTQYF. The V gene is TRBV10-2, the J gene TRBJ2-3; possible D gene TRBD1, 6 bases. Per the germline V gene, CDR1 is WSHSY and CDR2 is SAAADI. Trimming removed 4 bases from V and 3 bases from J, with 14 bases in between. CDR3 size: 15 residues.